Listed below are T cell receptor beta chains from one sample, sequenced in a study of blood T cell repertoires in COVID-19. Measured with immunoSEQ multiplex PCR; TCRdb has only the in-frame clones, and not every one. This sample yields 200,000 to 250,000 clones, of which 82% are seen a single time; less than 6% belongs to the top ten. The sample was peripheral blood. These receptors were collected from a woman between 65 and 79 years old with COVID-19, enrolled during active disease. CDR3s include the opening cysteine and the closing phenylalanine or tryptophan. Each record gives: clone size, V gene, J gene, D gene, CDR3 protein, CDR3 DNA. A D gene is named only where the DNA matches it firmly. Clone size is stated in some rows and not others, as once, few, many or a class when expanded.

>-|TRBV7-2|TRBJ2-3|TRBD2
CASSLYRGGRTDTQYF
TGTGCCAGCAGCTTATACCGCGGGGGGCGCACAGATACGCAGTATTTT
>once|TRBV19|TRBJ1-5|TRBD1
CASSLPQGSNQPQHF
TGTGCCAGTAGTCTTCCACAGGGGAGCAATCAGCCCCAGCATTTT
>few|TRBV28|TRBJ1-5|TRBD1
CASNELIDRARRNQPQHF
TGTGCCAGCAACGAACTGATCGACAGGGCCCGGCGTAATCAGCCCCAGCATTTT
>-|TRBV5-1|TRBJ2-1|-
CASSFDSYNEQFF
TGCGCCAGCAGCTTTGACTCTTACAATGAGCAGTTCTTC
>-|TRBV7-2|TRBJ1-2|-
CASSPDSNYGYTF
TGTGCCAGCAGCCCAGACAGTAACTATGGCTACACCTTC
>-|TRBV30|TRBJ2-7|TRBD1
CAWGAGQGMIDEQYF
TGTGCCTGGGGTGCGGGACAGGGTATGATCGACGAGCAGTACTTC
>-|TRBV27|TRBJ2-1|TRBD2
CASSLLGNPTSGHAYNEQFF
TGTGCCAGCAGTTTATTAGGGAACCCGACTAGCGGGCATGCCTACAATGAGCAGTTCTTC
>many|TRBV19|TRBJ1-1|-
CASSSNRNTEAFF
TGTGCCAGTAGTTCCAACAGGAACACTGAAGCTTTCTTT
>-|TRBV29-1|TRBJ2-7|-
CSAGLVVGEQYF
TGCAGCGCCGGACTTGTGGTGGGGGAGCAGTACTTC
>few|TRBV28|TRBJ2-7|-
CASSLRGSPSYEQYF
TGTGCCAGCAGTTTAAGGGGCAGCCCCTCCTACGAGCAGTACTTC
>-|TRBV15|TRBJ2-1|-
CATSRDLSQGEQFF
TGTGCCACCAGCAGAGATCTATCACAGGGAGAGCAGTTCTTC
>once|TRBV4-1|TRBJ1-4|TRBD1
CASSQGTGREKLFF
TGCGCCAGCAGCCAAGGGACAGGGAGAGAAAAACTGTTTTTT
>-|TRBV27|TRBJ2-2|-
CASSPRQGSFELFF
TGTGCCAGCAGTCCGAGGCAGGGGAGTTTTGAGCTGTTTTTT
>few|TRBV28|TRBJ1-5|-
CASSLGHKIDSNQPQHF
TGTGCCAGCAGTCTCGGACACAAGATAGATAGCAATCAGCCCCAGCATTTT
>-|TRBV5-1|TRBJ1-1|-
CASSSRGSLTEAFF
TGCGCCAGCAGCTCCCGCGGCAGTTTGACTGAAGCTTTCTTT
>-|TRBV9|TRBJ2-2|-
CASSPRGTPDTGELFF
TGTGCCAGCAGCCCTCGCGGAACTCCGGACACCGGGGAGCTGTTTTTT
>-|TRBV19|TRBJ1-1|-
CASSPPWTLSKAFF
TGTGCCAGTAGTCCCCCCTGGACACTATCCAAAGCTTTCTTT
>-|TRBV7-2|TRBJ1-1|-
CASSPRGRWSEAFF
TGTGCCAGCAGCCCTAGGGGCAGATGGTCTGAAGCTTTCTTT
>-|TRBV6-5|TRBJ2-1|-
CASSYEGASSYNEQFF
TGTGCCAGCAGTTACGAGGGCGCTAGCTCCTACAATGAGCAGTTCTTC
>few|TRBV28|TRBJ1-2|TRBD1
CASSLSGQGAAYGYTF
TGTGCCAGCAGTTTATCGGGACAGGGGGCCGCCTATGGCTACACCTTC
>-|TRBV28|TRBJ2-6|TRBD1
CASLSGQGRSGANVLTF
TGTGCCAGCTTGTCAGGACAGGGCAGGTCTGGGGCCAACGTCCTGACTTTC
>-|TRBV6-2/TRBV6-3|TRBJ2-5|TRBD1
CASSYGADRGPRGKTQYF
TGTGCCAGCAGTTATGGGGCGGACAGGGGGCCAAGAGGGAAGACCCAGTACTTC
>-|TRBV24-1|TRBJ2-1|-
CATSHGRGGYNEQFF
TGTGCCACCAGCCATGGACGAGGAGGATACAATGAGCAGTTCTTC
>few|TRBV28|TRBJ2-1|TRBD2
CASSPLGGRAKNEQFF
TGTGCCAGCAGCCCCCTTGGCGGGAGGGCCAAGAATGAGCAGTTCTTC
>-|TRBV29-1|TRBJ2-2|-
CSVPRRAGNTGELFF
TGCAGCGTTCCCCGGCGGGCGGGGAACACCGGGGAGCTGTTTTTT
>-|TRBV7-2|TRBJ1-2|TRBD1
CASSPRTGTYGYTF
TGTGCCAGCAGCCCCAGGACAGGGACCTATGGCTACACCTTC
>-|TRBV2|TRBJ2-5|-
CASSWRGETQYF
TGTGCCAGCTCATGGAGGGGAGAGACCCAGTACTTC